Listed below are T cell receptor beta chains from one sample, sequenced in a study of blood T cell repertoires in COVID-19. Sequencing used immunoSEQ multiplex PCR; TCRdb keeps in-frame clones, though not all of them. The repertoire holds about 290,000 clones, 86% seen once, with 3% in the top ten. Sequencing was performed on peripheral blood. These receptors were obtained from a woman in her twenties or thirties with active or convalescent COVID-19. CDR3s include the opening cysteine and the closing phenylalanine or tryptophan. Fields, in order: V gene, CDR3 protein.

>TRBV7-3
CASSPDPRGMGGYTF
>TRBV6-1
CASSEARGTYEQYF
>TRBV9
CASSEDGGVQETQYF
>TRBV28
CASSFDSYGYTF
>TRBV7-2
CASSPALAGSTDTQYF
>TRBV5-1
CASSLSSYNSPLHF
>TRBV7-9
CASSLKGRGEKLFF
>TRBV19
CASMGQGSYEQYF
>TRBV29-1
CSVPQGQVGYTF
>TRBV11-3
CASSPGTGGAETQYF
>TRBV7-9
CASSLTGAGDYGYTF
>TRBV7-9
CASSLIGDQPQHF
>TRBV6-2/TRBV6-3
CASSYSDRAYEQYF
>TRBV19
CASSPLGEAGGAFF
>TRBV7-2
CASTLYRDRGRTGELFF
>TRBV6-5
CASSSQGGGGYTF
>TRBV6-2/TRBV6-3
CASSMPGQFYGYTF
>TRBV18
CASSPTSGQDTQYF
>TRBV11-3
CASSPSTGELFF
>TRBV6-1
CASSEATTGSYEQYF
>TRBV5-1
CASSLEARGGPADTQYF
>TRBV25-1
CASSGPGGETQYF
>TRBV5-8
CASSTLLGTGDEKLFF
>TRBV15
CATSRSRTGGNEKLFF
>TRBV15
CATTQGGRENEKLFF
>TRBV28
CASSSGQGYGYTF
>TRBV24-1
CATSDPAGGNQPQHF
>TRBV7-2
CASNLLAGGLGEQYF
>TRBV2
CASTNTGMETQYF
>TRBV5-6
CASSSLLNRGEQYF
>TRBV7-6
CASSRGQGTTEAFF
>TRBV30
CAWVRQGYTGELFF
>TRBV10-3
CATSDGVSNQPQHF
>TRBV4-3
CASSKQVGETQYF
>TRBV6-5
CASSAGYTNYGYTF
>TRBV19
CASSSRQGIQETQYF
>TRBV5-1
CASSLTGGSSETQYF
>TRBV5-1
CASSLGSGETQYF
>TRBV4-2
CASSQETGGYSYEQYF
>TRBV11-2
CASSSGLRSSYNEQFF
>TRBV2
CASSGASGGGVRETQYF
>TRBV27
CASSLLRSGDRRNYGYTF
>TRBV7-3
CASSLVAGWTDTQYF
>TRBV29-1
CSVERDMVGNEQFF
>TRBV24-1
CATSVGGEGTEAFF
>TRBV18
CASSRAVNTEAFF
>TRBV3-1/TRBV3-2
CASSQDRRDRGRTPTYEQYF
>TRBV7-2
CASSLGGGQGETQYF
>TRBV10-3
CAISDPRVYSNQPQHF
>TRBV4-2
CASSQGTSGGGGTQYF
>TRBV7-8
CASRLVGNEQYF
>TRBV5-1
CASSSPGQGLYEQYF